Following are 31 T cell receptor beta chains from one sample sequenced in a study of cytomegalovirus exposure and HLA in healthy donors. Some clones are missing from TCRdb's copy, which holds only in-frame ones; the method was immunoSEQ multiplex PCR. This table holds about 150,000 clones, approximately 92% found once. The sequencing sample was made of PBMCs. The receptors stem from a woman younger than 30 in good health and CMV-seropositive.

This rearrangement joins TRBV27 to TRBJ1-1; the D gene is possibly TRBD1 (6 bases). The CDR3 is 13 residues long. CDR1 and CDR2 from the germline V gene are MNHEY and SMNVEV (reference sequence). The V end lost 10 bases, the J end lost 4 bases, and 16 bases lay between the germline ends. The CDR3 DNA is TGTGCCACCAAACCGGGAGGGGGCACTGAAGCTTTCTTT. Translation gives CATKPGGGTEAFF.

The chain carries TRBV29-1 and TRBJ1-4; weak D call: TRBD1 (5 bases). V dropped 7 bases and J dropped 3 bases, with 12 bases sitting between them. The CDR3 runs to 13 residues. Germline CDR1 and CDR2: SQVTM and ANQGSEA. The CDR3 loop is CSAALGPNEKLFF. The CDR3 DNA reads TGCAGCGCTGCCCTGGGGCCTAATGAAAAACTGTTTTTT. Supplemented by reference TRBV29-1 and TRBJ1-4, the full variable domain reads SAVISQKPSRDICQRGTSLTIQCQVDSQVTMMFWYRQQPGQSLTLIATANQGSEATYESGFVIDKFPISRPNLTFSTLTVSNMSPEDSSIYLCSAALGPNEKLFFGSGTQLSVL.

In its sample, this clone was seen once. The J gene is TRBJ1-2, the V gene TRBV6-5; D might be TRBD1 (5 bases). The CDR3 sequence is 14 residues long. V gave up 0 bases and J gave up 4 bases, with 9 bases separating them. Germline CDR1 is MNHEY and CDR2 is SVGAGI. The CDR3 DNA is TGTGCCAGCAGTTACTCGACAGACTTCTATGGCTACACCTTC. It yields the protein CASSYSTDFYGYTF.

V and J are TRBV6-5 and TRBJ1-2, with a tentative D call TRBD1 (6 bases). The germline V gene encodes CDR1 MNHEY and CDR2 SVGAGI. The CDR3 has 13 amino acids. Trimming shortened V by 5 bases and J by 8 bases, and 15 bases separated the two germline ends. The CDR3 DNA is TGTGCCAGCAGTCCTTTGGACAGTTTGGGCTACACCTTC. It codes for CASSPLDSLGYTF.

The chain is built from TRBV5-5 and TRBJ2-7; D is uncertain. Trimming shortened V by 4 bases and J by 1 base, and 12 bases separated the two germline ends. This CDR3 is 14 amino acids long. Germline V gene data show CDR1 as SGHKS and CDR2 as YYEKEE (reference sequence). This chain's CDR3 is CASSTVPISYEQYF. CDR3 sequence (DNA): TGTGCCAGCAGCACGGTTCCGATTTCCTACGAGCAGTACTTC.

The rearrangement links TRBV28 to TRBJ1-1, with D uncertain. CDR1 MDHEN and CDR2 SYDVKM come from the germline V gene. There are 15 residues in the CDR3. V lost 2 bases and J 1 base, leaving 11 bases between the germline ends. CDR3: CASSLPTRGNTEAFF. CDR3 in DNA: TGTGCCAGCAGTTTACCGACCCGCGGGAACACTGAAGCTTTCTTT.

The chain carries TRBV6-1 and TRBJ2-5, with a weak D call TRBD2 (6 bases). Germline CDR1 and CDR2: MNHNS and SASEGT. With 2 bases removed from V and 5 bases from J, the gap between germline ends came to 9 bases. CDR3 size: 13 residues. The CDR3 sequence: CASSEWGGETQYF. The CDR3 DNA is TGTGCCAGCAGTGAATGGGGAGGCGAGACCCAGTACTTC.

This clone appeared a single time. This chain connects TRBV6-1 to TRBJ1-6, with a tentative D call TRBD1 (6 bases). CDR1 and CDR2 from the germline V gene are MNHNS and SASEGT. V was pared by 7 bases and J by 5 bases, with 12 bases between. The CDR3 sequence is 14 residues long. Here the CDR3 reads CASTGVNDNSPLHF. In DNA, the CDR3 is TGTGCCAGCACAGGGGTCAACGATAATTCACCCCTCCACTTT.

The chain combines TRBV7-3 with TRBJ2-7, with TRBD1 matching 9 bases. This CDR3 has 14 amino acids. Trimming cost V 5 bases and J 2 bases; bases outside gene matches: 4. Germline V CDR1 and CDR2: SGHTA, FQGTGA. The CDR3 DNA reads TGTGCCAGCAGCCGCGGGACAGGGCCCTACGAGCAGTACTTC. Protein sequence: CASSRGTGPYEQYF.

The chain joins TRBV7-8 to TRBJ2-1; 7 bases map to TRBD2. The CDR3 extends over 15 amino acids. Looked up from germline, CDR1 is SGHVS and CDR2 is FQNEAQ. Trimming at V came to 2 bases and at J to 4 bases, leaving 5 bases not matched to a gene. CDR3 in amino acids: CASSLNGGTYNEQFF. In nucleotides, the CDR3 is TGTGCCAGCAGCTTAAACGGGGGGACTTACAATGAGCAGTTCTTC.

The chain joins TRBV5-1 to TRBJ2-3; the match to TRBD1 covers 10 bases. This CDR3 is 17 amino acids long. Trimming removed 0 bases from V and 3 bases from J; junction bases left unmatched: 7. Germline-derived CDR1 and CDR2 are SGHRS and YFSETQ. CDR3 region: CASSLAPRTGGTDTQYF. The CDR3 DNA reads TGCGCCAGCAGCTTGGCACCTAGGACAGGGGGTACAGATACGCAGTATTTT.

The chain couples TRBV10-3 to TRBJ1-2; D gene uncertain. In germline, CDR1 is ENHRY, CDR2 SYGVKD. Between the trimmed V and J ends, which lost 1 base and 7 bases, there was a span of 22 bases. The length of the CDR3 is 17 residues. In DNA form, the CDR3 reads TGTGCCATCAGTGAGTTACTCTTGATCCGTTCGGAGGTTGGCTACACCTTC. Translating gives CAISELLLIRSEVGYTF.

This clone is a singleton in its sample. Other DNA sequences in the sample encode the same CDR3. V and J are TRBV28 and TRBJ1-1; possibly TRBD1 for D (5 bases). This CDR3 comprises 13 residues. V lost 4 bases, J lost 5 bases, and 11 bases lay in between. CDR1 and CDR2 from the germline V gene are MDHEN and SYDVKM. The CDR3 bases are TGTGCCAGCAGTTCCCCAGGGATAACTGAAGCTTTCTTT. Its translation is CASSSPGITEAFF.

This clone was detected only once. This chain connects TRBV9 to TRBJ2-5, with D possibly matching TRBD2 (6 bases). Germline V lookup: CDR1 SGDLS, CDR2 YYNGEE. V dropped 0 bases and J dropped 5 bases, with 14 bases sitting between them. This CDR3 contains 15 residues. The CDR3 loop reads CASSVEWDSWETQYF. Here the CDR3 DNA reads TGTGCCAGCAGCGTAGAGTGGGACTCTTGGGAGACCCAGTACTTC. The full variable domain, its missing parts supplied by reference TRBV9 and TRBJ2-5, is DSGVTQTPKHLITATGQRVTLRCSPRSGDLSVYWYQQSLDQGLQFLIQYYNGEERAKGNILERFSAQQFPDLHSELNLSSLELGDSALYFCASSVEWDSWETQYFGPGTRLLVL.

The gene calls are TRBV7-8 and TRBJ2-1; D uncertain. The CDR3 runs to 17 residues. Germline V gene data show CDR1 as SGHVS and CDR2 as FQNEAQ. V lost 5 bases and J 0 bases, leaving 17 bases between the germline ends. This CDR3 is CASSPRSSRSSYNEQFF. In DNA, the CDR3 is TGTGCCAGCAGCCCGCGATCTTCTAGGAGCTCCTACAATGAGCAGTTCTTC.

The rearrangement joins TRBV21-1 to TRBJ2-1; TRBD2, the table's D call, lacks a check against the DNA. TRBV21-1 is a listed pseudogene. The CDR3 contains 15 residues. The CDR3 nucleotides read TGTGCCAGCAGCAAAAAACGGGGGACCCACAATGAGCAGTTCTTC. Translated: CASSKKRGTHNEQFF.

The CDR3 loop is CASSQGADREEYYTEAFF. In DNA, the CDR3 is TGTGCCAGCAGTCAGGGCGCAGACAGAGAAGAATACTACACTGAAGCTTTCTTT. The gene calls are TRBV28 and TRBJ1-1; perhaps TRBD1 as D (5 bases). In germline, CDR1 is MDHEN, CDR2 SYDVKM. Between the trimmed V and J ends, which lost 5 bases and 3 bases, there was a span of 25 bases. This CDR3 spans 18 amino acids. Supplemented by reference TRBV28 and TRBJ1-1, the full variable domain reads DVKVTQSSRYLVKRTGEKVFLECVQDMDHENMFWYRQDPGLGLRLIYFSYDVKMKEKGDIPEGYSVSREKKERFSLILESASTNQTSMYLCASSQGADREEYYTEAFFGQGTRLTVV.

V usage is TRBV27 and J usage is TRBJ1-6; tentative D call: TRBD1 (6 bases). Germline V gene data show CDR1 as MNHEY and CDR2 as SMNVEV (reference sequence). The CDR3 sequence is 16 residues long. Trimming cost V 8 bases and J 6 bases, with 20 bases left between them. CDR3 in amino acids: CASARQGPPGNSPLHF. The CDR3 nucleotides are TGTGCCAGCGCCCGCCAGGGGCCCCCCGGTAATTCACCCCTCCACTTT.

The rearrangement joins TRBV14 to TRBJ1-2, with D unclear. This CDR3 is built from 13 residues. Germline CDR1 is SGHDN and CDR2 is FVKESK. V lost 1 base, J lost 5 bases, and 8 bases lay in between. CDR3 region: CASSQVHRYGYTF. The CDR3 region has the DNA TGTGCCAGCAGCCAAGTTCACCGGTATGGCTACACCTTC.

This chain connects TRBV9 to TRBJ2-3; 7 positions match TRBD2. CDR3 length: 15 residues. Germline-derived CDR1 and CDR2 are SGDLS and YYNGEE. Trimming cost V 3 bases and J 0 bases; bases outside gene matches: 4. The CDR3 spells CASSAGTTSTDTQYF. In nucleotides, the CDR3 is TGTGCCAGCAGCGCCGGGACTACTAGCACAGATACGCAGTATTTT.

V usage is TRBV27 and J usage is TRBJ1-5, with 9 nucleotides matching TRBD1. Germline assignment: CDR1 MNHEY and CDR2 SMNVEV (reference sequence). The CDR3 is made up of 17 amino acids. With 0 bases clipped from V and 6 bases from J, the junction kept 9 bases outside the gene matches. The CDR3 reads CASSLSKTGGGGQPQHF. The CDR3 DNA reads TGTGCCAGCAGTTTATCGAAAACAGGGGGCGGGGGTCAGCCCCAGCATTTT.

This rearrangement joins TRBV7-2 to TRBJ1-2; 8 positions match TRBD1. The CDR3 loop spans 14 amino acids. The ends lost 3 bases at V and 8 bases at J; junction bases unmatched: 8. Germline CDR1 reads SGHTA; CDR2 reads FQGNSA. The CDR3 here is CASSFDGQGSGYTF. For the CDR3, the DNA is TGTGCCAGCAGCTTCGATGGACAGGGAAGCGGCTACACCTTC.

The rearrangement joins TRBV4-1 to TRBJ2-3; 9 bases line up with TRBD2. J gave up 3 bases and V 4 bases, and 8 bases lay outside the gene matches. The germline gives CDR1 MGHRA, CDR2 YSYEKL. The CDR3 consists of 16 residues. CDR3 bases: TGCGCCAGCAGCCTTTTGGCGGGGGGGCAGACAGATACGCAGTATTTT. Its protein product is CASSLLAGGQTDTQYF.

This sequence joins TRBV4-2 and TRBJ2-1; 10 nucleotides line up with TRBD2. The CDR3 is 18 residues long. Germline V lookup: CDR1 LGHNA, CDR2 YNFKEQ. Trimming cost V 0 bases and J 3 bases; bases outside gene matches: 8. The CDR3 spells CASSQEVLRTSGYNEQFF. The CDR3 nucleotides read TGTGCCAGCAGCCAAGAGGTACTGAGGACTAGCGGCTACAATGAGCAGTTCTTC.

V and J are TRBV6-6 and TRBJ2-2, with 7 bases aligning to TRBD2. Germline CDR1 MNHNY, CDR2 SVGAGI (reference sequence). CDR3 length: 14 amino acids. V lost 7 bases, J lost 6 bases, and 8 bases stayed unmatched. For the CDR3, the DNA is TGTGCCAGCATCACCGGGGCGGGAGCCGGGGAGCTGTTTTTT. Translating it yields CASITGAGAGELFF.

The V call is TRBV7-9, the J call TRBJ1-4, with no clear D. This CDR3 is built from 16 residues. Germline-derived CDR1 and CDR2 are SEHNR and FQNEAQ (reference sequence). V was shortened by 5 bases and J by 0 bases, with 13 bases between the two germline ends. Here the CDR3 reads CASSPRDTATNEKLFF. DNA of the CDR3: TGTGCCAGCAGCCCGAGAGACACTGCAACTAATGAAAAACTGTTTTTT.

The genes are TRBV13 and TRBJ2-7; the D is unclear. V shed 5 bases and J shed 1 base, with 9 bases lying between them. CDR1 is PRHDT, CDR2 FYEKMQ, per germline (reference sequence). The CDR3 runs to 13 residues. The CDR3 nucleotides read TGTGCCAGCAGCCATGGGCCGTCCTACGAGCAGTACTTC. Translating it yields CASSHGPSYEQYF.

The chain couples TRBV9 to TRBJ2-2; 12 nucleotides align to TRBD2. The CDR3 contains 17 residues. Losses at the gene ends were 4 bases for V and 3 bases for J; bases not matched to a gene: 7. The germline V gene encodes CDR1 SGDLS and CDR2 YYNGEE. The CDR3 region has the DNA TGTGCCAGCAGCCTTCCTTCTAGCGGGGGGGACACCGGGGAGCTGTTTTTT. Its translation is CASSLPSSGGDTGELFF.

This rearrangement joins TRBV6-5 to TRBJ2-7, with TRBD2 identical over 9 bases. The junction had 2 bases not matched to a gene; V was cut back by 6 bases and J by 2 bases. From germline, CDR1 is MNHEY and CDR2 SVGAGI. This CDR3 has 13 amino acids. The CDR3 sequence is CASRGLATYEQYF. CDR3 nucleotide sequence: TGTGCCAGCAGGGGACTAGCTACCTACGAGCAGTACTTC.

This chain uses TRBV11-2 with TRBJ1-2, with D possibly being TRBD1 (5 bases). V dropped 3 bases and J dropped 7 bases, with 12 bases sitting between them. The CDR3 is 13 amino acids. Germline lookup yields CDR1 SGHAT and CDR2 FQNNGV. CDR3 DNA sequence: TGTGCCAGCAGCTTCCTACAGGAATTTGGCTACACCTTC. It encodes CASSFLQEFGYTF.

This sequence joins TRBV6-6 and TRBJ2-5; 9 bases are shared with TRBD1. CDR3 length equals 14 residues. V was clipped by 4 bases and J by 4 bases; unmatched bases: 4. Looked up from germline, CDR1 is MNHNY and CDR2 is SVGAGI (reference sequence). CDR3 amino acids: CASSSPDRGETQYF. The CDR3 DNA is TGTGCCAGCAGTTCCCCGGACAGGGGAGAGACCCAGTACTTC.